Sequencing of this T cell receptor beta chain was carried out in a study of blood T cell repertoires in COVID-19. About the research overall: Samples representing acute and convalescent COVID-19 were sourced from the United States, Italy and Spain. T cells, B-cell-depleted T cells, or PBMCs provided the cDNA or gDNA that served as material.

Trimming removed 5 bases at V and 5 bases at J, with 11 bases between. The CDR3 extends over 13 amino acids. Germline V gene data show CDR1 as SEHNR and CDR2 as FQNEAQ (reference sequence). In the authors' methods: Reference gene primer amplification yielded estimated nucleated cell counts. The assay was immunoSEQ multiplex PCR, and TCRdb's table has in-frame clones only and misses some. That table supplies the V and J calls and clone size; D and trimming were determined from the DNA. In the table there are around 90,000 clones, approximately 90% of which are singletons. The clonotype comes from a male donor with acute or convalescent COVID-19. The V gene is TRBV7-9, the J gene TRBJ2-3, with D tentatively TRBD1 (5 bases). Sequences were obtained from peripheral blood. The CDR3: CASSLREGDTQYF. CDR3 coding DNA: TGTGCCAGCAGCCTCAGGGAAGGAGATACGCAGTATTTT.